This record looks at one T cell receptor (beta chain) sequence and its context. Its specificity is unknown. The data were taken from a study of cytomegalovirus exposure and HLA in healthy donors. Turning to the study itself: A previous analysis identified 90 million to 140 million unique TCR beta sequences derived from some 170 million T cells. Study results and caveats: HLA-A and HLA-B allele assignments for most subjects were reportedly predicted accurately using TCR beta sequences. Clonal expansion was found to be greater in HLA-associated TCR beta chains than in equally common others in a later analysis.

The PCR made use of 60 Vbeta and 13 Jbeta primers. Assay used: immunoSEQ multiplex PCR; TCRdb lists only in-frame clones, some missing. The sample lists 150,000 to 200,000 clones, over 75% occurring once. The sequenced material came from PBMCs. The TCR was taken from a man aged 40-50 years in good health and CMV-seropositive.

The CDR3 reads CASSFGGALYEQYF. The CDR3 nucleotides read TGCGCCAGCAGCTTTGGGGGGGCCCTCTACGAGCAGTACTTC. The rearrangement joins TRBV5-1 to TRBJ2-5, with D possibly being TRBD2 (7 bases). TRBJ2-7 matches the DNA end more closely, so the J call is doubtful. The CDR3 totals 14 residues. In germline, CDR1 is SGHRS, CDR2 YFSETQ.